These T cell receptor beta chains were read from a single sample in a study of T cells in Graves' hyperthyroidism and ophthalmopathy. TCRdb reprocessed the multiplex PCR reads via MiXCR and lists one record per CDR3 protein. The sample includes more than 300,000 distinct CDR3 sequences, 17% of them seen just once. Material: blood. These receptors all come from a woman in her 30s with Graves' hyperthyroidism that later progressed to Graves' ophthalmopathy. CDR3s include the opening cysteine and the closing phenylalanine or tryptophan. A D gene is named only where the DNA matches it firmly. Clone size is shown for a subset of rows, as once, few, many or a class of expanded clone.

v_gene	d_gene	abundance	j_gene	CDR3nt	CDR3aa
TRBV30	.	many	TRBJ1-5	TGTGCCTGGAGTAGAGGTGCCGGGCTACAGCCCCAGCATTTT	CAWSRGAGLQPQHF
TRBV4-1	.	.	TRBJ2-7	TGCGCCAGCAGCCAAGCTCGGGACACTCTGGACGAGCAGTACTTC	CASSQARDTLDEQYF
TRBV19	TRBD2	.	TRBJ2-1	TGTGCCAGTAGTGGGGAGCGGGAGTTCTACAATGAGCAGTTCTTC	CASSGEREFYNEQFF
TRBV5-1	.	many	TRBJ1-5	TGCGCCAGCAGCTTGGAAGGGAATGGCAATCAGCCCCAGCATTTT	CASSLEGNGNQPQHF
TRBV7-8	.	many	TRBJ1-2	TGTGCCAGCAGCCCTAGCCTGAGGGGATTCGATGGCTACACCTTC	CASSPSLRGFDGYTF
TRBV10-3	TRBD1	many	TRBJ2-7	TGTGCCATCAGTGAGCAAAGGACAGGGTCCCACGAGCAGTACTTC	CAISEQRTGSHEQYF
TRBV7-9	.	many	TRBJ1-2	TGTGCCAGCAGCTTAGCGTCCTCAGGGGCTAACTATGGCTACACCTTC	CASSLASSGANYGYTF
TRBV20-1	TRBD1	.	TRBJ1-5	TGCAGTGCTTATGGACAGGGGCATTATAGCAATCAGCCCCAGCATTTT	CSAYGQGHYSNQPQHF
TRBV3-1	TRBD2	many	TRBJ2-1	TGTGCCAGCAGCCTGGGACTAGCCGACGCTTTTTTGAATGAGCAGTTCTTC	CASSLGLADAFLNEQFF
TRBV2	.	many	TRBJ1-1	TGTGCCAGCAGGGTGGTAATAGGGAACACTGAAGCTTTCTTT	CASRVVIGNTEAFF
TRBV20-1	TRBD2	many	TRBJ2-3	TGCAGTGCTTCCGGGACTAAAACCAACACAGATACGCAGTATTTT	CSASGTKTNTDTQYF
TRBV3-1	.	many	TRBJ1-2	TGTGCCAGCAGCCAAGATAGGACGGACTATGGCTACACCTTC	CASSQDRTDYGYTF
TRBV28	.	many	TRBJ1-6	TGTGCCAGGAGAGTGGACAGCTCCTATAATTCACCCCTCCACTTT	CARRVDSSYNSPLHF
TRBV5-5	TRBD2	many	TRBJ2-5	TGTGCCAGCAGCCCAAGACTAGCGGAGACAGAGACCCAGTACTTC	CASSPRLAETETQYF
TRBV13	.	many	TRBJ1-3	TGTGCCAGCAGCTTGGCGGTTGGGAGTCGAGTCTCTGGAAACACCATATATTTT	CASSLAVGSRVSGNTIYF
TRBV5-5	.	few	TRBJ2-7	TGTGCCAGCAGCTTCCGCGTGAGGGGACCCCAATACGAGCAGTACTTC	CASSFRVRGPQYEQYF
TRBV14	.	.	TRBJ2-1	TGTGCCAGCAGCCAGCGGCGGGACCTCTACAATGAGCAGTTCTTC	CASSQRRDLYNEQFF
TRBV4-1	TRBD1	few	TRBJ2-7	TGCGCCAGCAGCCAAGTATCCAATATCCAGGGGGATTCGTACGAGCAGTACTTC	CASSQVSNIQGDSYEQYF
TRBV9	TRBD1	.	TRBJ1-1	TGTGCCAGCAGCGGGGCAGGGACAGGGGGCACTGAAGCTTTCTTT	CASSGAGTGGTEAFF
TRBV28	.	many	TRBJ2-1	TGTGCCAGCAGGGTCTCCTACAATGAGCAGTTCTTC	CASRVSYNEQFF
TRBV29-1	.	many	TRBJ1-1	TGCAGCGTTCTTGGGGGCACTGAAGCTTTCTTT	CSVLGGTEAFF
TRBV28	TRBD1	many	TRBJ1-5	TGTGCCAGCAGTGACAGGGGTGGCAATCAGCCCCAGCATTTT	CASSDRGGNQPQHF
TRBV2	.	many	TRBJ1-4	TGTGCCAGCAGTGACCCCACAGGGACGCAGGAAAAACTGTTTTTT	CASSDPTGTQEKLFF
TRBV28	TRBD2	many	TRBJ2-3	TGTGCCAGCACCCGTGGTGGGGCGGGAGGTCTGGATACGCAGTATTTT	CASTRGGAGGLDTQYF
TRBV5-5	.	few	TRBJ2-4	TGTGCCAGCAGCTTGTCCGGGACAAGACAAAACATTCAGTACTTC	CASSLSGTRQNIQYF
TRBV6-4	.	.	TRBJ2-3	TGTGCCAGCAGTGCTCAGCGGATAAAGACTAGCACAGATACGCAGTATTTT	CASSAQRIKTSTDTQYF
TRBV5-1	TRBD1	.	TRBJ1-5	TGCGCCAGCAGCTTGATACAGGGGGGTCAGCCCCAGCATTTT	CASSLIQGGQPQHF
TRBV3-1	TRBD1	many	TRBJ1-2	TGTGCCAGCAGCCACGGGACAGGGACTGTGGGCTACACCTTC	CASSHGTGTVGYTF
TRBV30	.	.	TRBJ2-6	TGTGCCGCCCAGCAGGGGACTGGGGCCAACGTCCTGACTTTC	CAAQQGTGANVLTF
TRBV12-3/TRBV12-4	.	.	TRBJ2-1	TGTGCCAGCAGGAATGGACTCAACACGGGTGAGCAGTTCTTC	CASRNGLNTGEQFF
TRBV6-1	TRBD1	.	TRBJ1-2	TGTGCCAGCAGTGACCCGGTGACAGGGCGCTATGGCTACACCTTC	CASSDPVTGRYGYTF
TRBV10-3	TRBD2	.	TRBJ2-3	TGTGCCATCGCCGAACTAGCGGGACCAACAGATACGCAGTATTTT	CAIAELAGPTDTQYF
TRBV10-2	TRBD1	many	TRBJ1-2	TGCGCCAGTGCTTGGACAGGGCAGGCGGATGGCTACACCTTC	CASAWTGQADGYTF
TRBV7-9	.	few	TRBJ2-2	TGTGCCAGCAGCCCTCGTGGGGAGCTGTTTTTT	CASSPRGELFF
TRBV5-6	TRBD1	.	TRBJ2-5	TGTGCCAGCAGCCACGGGACAGGGCCCCCGGAGACCCAGTACTTC	CASSHGTGPPETQYF
TRBV9	.	.	TRBJ2-3	TGTGCCAGCAGCGGCGCGGGCCGGGATACGCAGTATTTT	CASSGAGRDTQYF
TRBV6-9	.	few	TRBJ1-4	TGTGCCAGCAGTTACCGTGGGGGAGCAACTAATGAAAAACTGTTTTTT	CASSYRGGATNEKLFF
TRBV20-1	TRBD1	.	TRBJ1-5	TGCAGTGCTAGGGACGACAGGGGGTTTGGCAATCAGCCCCAGCATTTT	CSARDDRGFGNQPQHF
TRBV7-6	.	many	TRBJ1-1	TGTGCCAGCAGCTCCGACTTGAACAGACATGAAGCTTTCTTT	CASSSDLNRHEAFF
TRBV12-3/TRBV12-4	.	once	TRBJ1-3	TGTGCCAGCACACTCCAGGGAAACACCATATATTTT	CASTLQGNTIYF